These T cell receptor beta chains were read from a single sample in a study of blood T cells in healthy people across ages. TCRdb passed the 5' RACE reads through MiXCR, listing each CDR3 protein once. Of 600,000 or so distinct CDR3 sequences listed, approximately 30% are singletons. Sample: blood. The receptors were gathered from a woman older than 75 in good health. The CDR3 runs from the conserved cysteine through the conserved F or W. Each record gives: V gene, D gene, J gene, clone size, CDR3 DNA, CDR3 protein. A D gene is named only where the DNA matches it firmly. Expanded clones get a size class; other rows say once, few or many, or leave the size out.

v_gene: TRBV20-1
d_gene: TRBD2
j_gene: TRBJ2-7
abundance: .
CDR3nt: TGCAGTGCTAGGCCTCTAGCGGGTGAATACGAGCAGTACTTC
CDR3aa: CSARPLAGEYEQYF

v_gene: TRBV10-3
d_gene: TRBD1
j_gene: TRBJ2-2
abundance: .
CDR3nt: TGTGCCGCACGGACAGGAATGACCGGGGAGCTGTTTTTT
CDR3aa: CAARTGMTGELFF

v_gene: TRBV4-2
d_gene: .
j_gene: TRBJ2-5
abundance: many
CDR3nt: TGTGCCAGCAGCCAAGGTCAATCGGGTCGGAGTCAAGAGACCCAGTACTTC
CDR3aa: CASSQGQSGRSQETQYF

v_gene: TRBV15
d_gene: .
j_gene: TRBJ1-2
abundance: many
CDR3nt: TGTGCCACCAGCAGAGATCGGCAGGACTATGGCTACACCTTC
CDR3aa: CATSRDRQDYGYTF

v_gene: TRBV6-5
d_gene: TRBD1
j_gene: TRBJ2-7
abundance: many
CDR3nt: TGTGCCAGCAGTACCGGGGACAGGGGCTACGAGCAGTACTTC
CDR3aa: CASSTGDRGYEQYF

v_gene: TRBV21-1
d_gene: .
j_gene: TRBJ1-1
abundance: .
CDR3nt: TGTGCCAGCAGCAAGGACAGGGGAGTTGAAGCTTTCTTT
CDR3aa: CASSKDRGVEAFF

v_gene: TRBV5-1
d_gene: TRBD1
j_gene: TRBJ2-3
abundance: many
CDR3nt: TGCGCCAGCAGCTTCGGACAGGGAGGCGCAGATACGCAGTATTTT
CDR3aa: CASSFGQGGADTQYF

v_gene: TRBV7-2
d_gene: .
j_gene: TRBJ2-2
abundance: .
CDR3nt: TGTGCCAGCAGCTTCACTACGAACACCGGGGAGCTGTTTTTT
CDR3aa: CASSFTTNTGELFF

v_gene: TRBV30
d_gene: TRBD1
j_gene: TRBJ1-1
abundance: .
CDR3nt: TGTGCCTGGAGTCCAGGGAGACAGGGGAACACTGAAGCTTTCTTT
CDR3aa: CAWSPGRQGNTEAFF

v_gene: TRBV25-1
d_gene: .
j_gene: TRBJ2-3
abundance: few
CDR3nt: TGTGCCAGCAGTGTCCCCAGTGGAGATACGCAGTATTTT
CDR3aa: CASSVPSGDTQYF

v_gene: TRBV30
d_gene: TRBD1
j_gene: TRBJ1-4
abundance: few
CDR3nt: TGTGCCTGGGAGCCGGGACAGGCCCATGAAAAACTGTTTTTT
CDR3aa: CAWEPGQAHEKLFF

v_gene: TRBV20-1
d_gene: .
j_gene: TRBJ2-5
abundance: many
CDR3nt: TGCAGTGTGCCGAAACAAGAGACCCAGTACTTC
CDR3aa: CSVPKQETQYF

v_gene: TRBV12-3/TRBV12-4
d_gene: .
j_gene: TRBJ1-1
abundance: few
CDR3nt: TGTGCCAGCAGTCTTATAAGACGGGCTGAAGCTTTCTTT
CDR3aa: CASSLIRRAEAFF

v_gene: TRBV7-3
d_gene: .
j_gene: TRBJ2-2
abundance: .
CDR3nt: TGTGCCGGCAGCTCGGGACTGAACACCGGGGAGCTGTTTTTT
CDR3aa: CAGSSGLNTGELFF

v_gene: TRBV7-9
d_gene: TRBD1
j_gene: TRBJ2-5
abundance: .
CDR3nt: TGTGCCAGCAGCCTGTTACAGGGGGCGGAGGAGACCCAGTACTTC
CDR3aa: CASSLLQGAEETQYF

v_gene: TRBV27
d_gene: TRBD2
j_gene: TRBJ2-2
abundance: .
CDR3nt: TGTGTCAGCAGTTTAATCGGACTAGCGGGGGGAACCGGGGAGCTGTTTTTT
CDR3aa: CVSSLIGLAGGTGELFF

v_gene: TRBV6-5
d_gene: TRBD2
j_gene: TRBJ2-1
abundance: .
CDR3nt: TGTGCCAGCAGTTCCCTCGACGGGGGGGGGTACAATGAGCAGTTCTTC
CDR3aa: CASSSLDGGGYNEQFF